These 24 T cell receptor beta chains share one sample of origin, sequenced in a study of T cell responses to AZD1222 COVID-19 vaccine. The repertoire was sequenced with immunoSEQ multiplex PCR; TCRdb's copy has only in-frame clones and lacks some. The sample yields about 150,000 clones, 75% to 90% seen once. The input for sequencing was peripheral blood, taken 28 days after the second AZD1222 dose. These receptors all stem from an adult who received the AZD1222 COVID-19 vaccine.

The chain uses TRBV7-9 and TRBJ2-7; 12 bases match TRBD1. CDR3 length: 17 residues. CDR1 and CDR2 from the germline V gene are SEHNR and FQNEAQ (reference sequence). V was pared by 4 bases and J by 2 bases, with 9 bases of the junction left unmatched. The CDR3 DNA reads TGTGCCAGCAGCTCCGGGACAGGGGGCCAATCCGCCTACGAGCAGTACTTC. Its translation is CASSSGTGGQSAYEQYF.

The chain joins TRBV5-6 to TRBJ2-7; 7 positions agree with TRBD2. The CDR3 is 16 amino acids. Trimming cost V 2 bases and J 4 bases; bases outside gene matches: 12. CDR1 is SGHDT, CDR2 YYEEEE, per germline. The CDR3 DNA follows: TGTGCCAGCAGCTTTAAAACAGGCGGGAGAGCTTACGAGCAGTACTTC. Translating gives CASSFKTGGRAYEQYF.

The chain carries TRBV24-1 and TRBJ2-1; the D gene is possibly TRBD1 (6 bases). Trimming removed 2 bases at V and 8 bases at J, with 24 bases between. Germline CDR1 reads KGHDR; CDR2 reads SFDVKD. This CDR3 is 18 amino acids long. The CDR3 region is CATSDSSQNRAGYDEQFF. Here the CDR3 DNA reads TGTGCCACCAGTGATTCCTCCCAGAACAGGGCAGGGTACGATGAGCAGTTCTTC.

This clone was seen only a few times. The chain employs TRBV15 and TRBJ1-6, with D hard to call. This CDR3 is 15 amino acids long. V was cut by 2 bases and J by 2 bases, with 7 bases left in between. CDR1 is LNHNV, CDR2 YYDKDF, per germline (reference sequence). The CDR3 is CATSRKGTYNSPLHF. The CDR3 DNA reads as TGTGCCACCAGCAGAAAAGGAACCTATAATTCACCCCTCCACTTT.

There are a few counts of this clone. The chain uses TRBV7-3 and TRBJ1-1; TRBD1 is a possible D gene (6 bases). The germline gives CDR1 SGHTA, CDR2 FQGTGA. This CDR3 region has 15 residues. Deletions cut 2 bases from V and 0 bases from J, with 10 bases between. This chain's CDR3 is CASSLGGQLNTEAFF. Written as DNA, the CDR3 is TGTGCCAGCAGCTTAGGAGGACAGTTGAACACTGAAGCTTTCTTT.

The chain combines TRBV5-6 with TRBJ2-3; D unresolved. V shed 2 bases and J shed 3 bases, with 13 bases lying between them. The CDR3 contains 15 residues. In germline, CDR1 is SGHDT, CDR2 YYEEEE. The CDR3 is CASSLGSHKTDTQYF. The CDR3 bases are TGTGCCAGCAGCTTAGGCAGTCATAAGACAGATACGCAGTATTTT.

The chain links TRBV9 to TRBJ2-2; D unclear. This CDR3 region has 14 residues. V dropped 3 bases and J dropped 5 bases, with 11 bases sitting between them. Germline CDR1 reads SGDLS; CDR2 reads YYNGEE. The CDR3 protein is CASSAGLETGELFF. CDR3 DNA sequence: TGTGCCAGCAGCGCGGGTTTGGAAACCGGGGAGCTGTTTTTT.

The CDR3 sequence: CASTAGTGNQPQHF. The CDR3 DNA sequence: TGTGCCAGCACCGCCGGGACTGGCAATCAGCCCCAGCATTTT. The V and J genes are TRBV6-5 and TRBJ1-5, with D possibly TRBD1 on 5 matching bases. Trimming left V 7 bases short and J 2 bases short, with 12 bases between. The CDR3 runs 14 residues. Germline values: CDR1 MNHEY, CDR2 SVGAGI.

This chain links TRBV3-1 (or the pseudogene TRBV3-2) with TRBJ2-7; D perhaps matches TRBD2 (6 bases). Germline V gene sequence: CDR1 LGHDT, CDR2 YNNKEL (reference sequence). V lost 4 bases, J lost 5 bases, and 15 bases lay in between. There are 14 residues in the CDR3. The CDR3 spells CASSLLGRGHEQYF. The CDR3 region has the DNA TGTGCCAGCAGCCTATTAGGGCGGGGCCACGAGCAGTACTTC.

The chain combines TRBV7-9 with TRBJ2-3, with 9 positions matching TRBD1. CDR1 and CDR2 from the germline V gene are SEHNR and FQNEAQ (reference sequence). J gave up 6 bases and V 4 bases, and 8 bases lay outside the gene matches. This CDR3 is built from 15 residues. CDR3 coding DNA: TGTGCCAGCAGCTCATACAGGGGGCAAGGCGATACGCAGTATTTT. It codes for CASSSYRGQGDTQYF.

This clone was found once. The chain recombines TRBV9 with TRBJ2-1, with 11 positions matching TRBD2. This CDR3 comprises 16 residues. Per the germline V gene, CDR1 is SGDLS and CDR2 is YYNGEE. J gave up 7 bases and V 4 bases, and 10 bases lay outside the gene matches. The CDR3 DNA reads TGTGCCAGCAGCCGTAGTGAACTAGCGGGGGTAAATGAGCAGTTCTTC. Its translation is CASSRSELAGVNEQFF.

The V and J genes are TRBV30 and TRBJ2-6; D uncertain. The CDR3 spans 15 residues. The germline V gene encodes CDR1 GTSNPN and CDR2 SVGIG (reference sequence). V lost 5 bases and J lost 0, with 11 bases in between. Here the CDR3 DNA reads TGTGCCTGGTGGACGGGCGCCTCTGGGGCCAACGTCCTGACTTTC. Translating gives CAWWTGASGANVLTF.

This clone has a handful of counts. The CDR3 loop reads CASSQGLAGAYEQYF. The CDR3 region has the DNA TGCGCCAGCAGCCAAGGACTAGCGGGAGCCTACGAGCAGTACTTC. V usage is TRBV4-1 and J usage is TRBJ2-7, with 12 bases that match TRBD2. V lost 1 base and J lost 2; bases outside the gene matches: 0. The CDR3 loop spans 15 amino acids. CDR1 and CDR2 (germline): MGHRA, YSYEKL.

This chain uses TRBV19 with TRBJ1-1; D is uncertain. V shed 3 bases and J shed 5 bases, with 7 bases lying between them. The CDR3 is made up of 12 amino acids. Germline V gene lookup returns CDR1 LNHDA and CDR2 SQIVND (reference sequence). DNA for the CDR3: TGTGCCAGTAGTATGGTTGGAACTGAAGCTTTCTTT. This sequence encodes CASSMVGTEAFF.

The chain joins TRBV21-1 to TRBJ2-7; TRBD1, the D gene given by the table, was not confirmed from the DNA. TRBV21-1 has pseudogene status. The CDR3 covers 16 residues. DNA for the CDR3: TGTGCCAGCAGCAAGTCCACAGGGAGCGTCCTACGAAAGCAGTACTTC. Its translation is CASSKSTGSVLRKQYF.

The chain joins TRBV29-1 to TRBJ2-1, with 7 bases lining up with TRBD1. This CDR3 has 14 residues. With V trimmed by 6 bases and J by 1 base, 6 bases remained unmatched. The germline CDR1 and CDR2 sequences are SQVTM and ANQGSEA. The CDR3 is CSVDDRVSYNEQFF. In DNA, the CDR3 is TGCAGCGTGGATGACAGGGTATCCTACAATGAGCAGTTCTTC.

The chain carries TRBV28 and TRBJ1-2; 8 positions agree with TRBD1. The CDR3 runs 13 residues. CDR1 is MDHEN and CDR2 is SYDVKM in the germline V gene. Trimming removed 6 bases from V and 4 bases from J; junction bases left unmatched: 4. The chain's CDR3 is CASSPTGAYGYTF. The CDR3 DNA is TGTGCCAGCAGCCCGACAGGGGCCTATGGCTACACCTTC.

The V gene is TRBV7-2, the J gene TRBJ2-4, with 7 nucleotides matching TRBD2. Germline assignment: CDR1 SGHTA and CDR2 FQGNSA. The CDR3 is made up of 14 amino acids. V trimming: 6 bases; J trimming: 8 bases; junction bases outside the gene matches: 10. CDR3 DNA: TGTGCCAGCAGTTCTGGGAGGGGAATGTACATTCAGTACTTC. Translation gives CASSSGRGMYIQYF. Full variable domain (outside the CDR3, taken from reference TRBV7-2 and TRBJ2-4): GAGVSQSPSNKVTEKGKDVELRCDPISGHTALYWYRQSLGQGLEFLIYFQGNSAPDKSGLPSDRFSAERTGGSVSTLTIQRTQQEDSAVYLCASSSGRGMYIQYFGAGTRLSVL.

The chain couples TRBV29-1 to TRBJ2-1; 7 bases are shared with TRBD1. Trimming removed 4 bases from V and 0 bases from J; junction bases left unmatched: 6. CDR3 length: 15 residues. The V gene's germline CDR1 is SQVTM and CDR2 ANQGSEA. In DNA, the CDR3 is TGCAGCGTTGGAAGACAGGGTTTCTCCTACAATGAGCAGTTCTTC. Translated, it gives CSVGRQGFSYNEQFF.

This clone has more than one count but fewer than ten. V is TRBV11-2 and J is TRBJ2-2, with a weak D call TRBD2 (6 bases). V was pared by 8 bases and J by 2 bases, with 12 bases between. CDR3 length: 14 residues. Germline CDR1 is SGHAT and CDR2 is FQNNGV. In DNA, the CDR3 is TGTGCCAGCGCTCGGAGGGTTAACACCGGGGAGCTGTTTTTT. As protein: CASARRVNTGELFF.

The rearrangement joins TRBV21-1 to TRBJ2-7; TRBD1, the table's D call, was not compared with the DNA. TRBV21-1 is assigned pseudogene status. CDR3 length: 15 amino acids. CDR3: CASSAGTGCTYEQYF. The CDR3 nucleotides read TGTGCCAGCAGCGCGGGGACAGGCTGCACCTACGAGCAGTACTTC.

The chain is built from TRBV3-1 (or the pseudogene TRBV3-2) and TRBJ2-7, with TRBD1 matching over 7 bases. The ends lost 2 bases at V and 2 bases at J; junction bases unmatched: 0. This CDR3 spans 13 amino acids. Germline loops: CDR1 LGHDT, CDR2 YNNKEL (reference sequence). The CDR3 region has the DNA TGTGCCAGCAGCCAACAGGGGGCCTACGAGCAGTACTTC. Encoded protein: CASSQQGAYEQYF.

The rearrangement links TRBV5-4 to TRBJ2-5, with a possible D match to TRBD2 (8 bases). CDR1 and CDR2 from the germline V gene are SGHNT and YYREEE (reference sequence). This CDR3 has 15 residues. Trimming left V 0 bases short and J 5 bases short, with 14 bases between. CDR3 sequence: CASSLAGRGRETQYF. In DNA form, the CDR3 reads TGTGCCAGCAGCTTGGCCGGGAGGGGGCGGGAGACCCAGTACTTC.

Here the CDR3 reads CASSQQVLTQPQHF. CDR3 coding DNA: TGTGCCAGCAGTCAACAGGTCCTCACTCAGCCCCAGCATTTT. The J gene is TRBJ1-5, the V gene TRBV2; perhaps TRBD1 as D (5 bases). Deletions cut 5 bases from V and 6 bases from J, with 14 bases between. This CDR3 is built from 14 residues. Germline V lookup: CDR1 SNHLY, CDR2 FYNNEI.